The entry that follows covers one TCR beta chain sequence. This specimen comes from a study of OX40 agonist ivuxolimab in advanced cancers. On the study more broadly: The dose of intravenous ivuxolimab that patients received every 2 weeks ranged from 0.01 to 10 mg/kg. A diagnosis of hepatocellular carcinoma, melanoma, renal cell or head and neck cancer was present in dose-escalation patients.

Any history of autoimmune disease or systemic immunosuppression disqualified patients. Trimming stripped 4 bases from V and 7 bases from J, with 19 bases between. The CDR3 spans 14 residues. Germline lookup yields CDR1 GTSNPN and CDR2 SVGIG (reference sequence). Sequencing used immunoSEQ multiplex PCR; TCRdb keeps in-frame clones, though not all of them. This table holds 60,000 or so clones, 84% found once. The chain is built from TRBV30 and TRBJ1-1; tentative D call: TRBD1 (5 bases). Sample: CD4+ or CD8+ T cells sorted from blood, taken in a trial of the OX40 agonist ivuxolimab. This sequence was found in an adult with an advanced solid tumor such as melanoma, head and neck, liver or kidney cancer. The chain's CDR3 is CAWNNPGQKLEAFF. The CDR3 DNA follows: TGTGCCTGGAACAACCCGGGGCAGAAACTTGAAGCTTTCTTT.